This TCR beta chain was captured in a study of post-analysis software for immune sequencing data. Study findings and constraints: Relative to controls, patients with multiple sclerosis showed significantly lower normalized Chao1 diversity. Included in a set of several TRBV segments more frequent in patients than controls were TRBV5-6, TRBV5-1 and TRBV20-1.

With 2 bases clipped from V and 3 bases from J, the junction kept 10 bases outside the gene matches. The CDR3 totals 19 residues. Germline-derived CDR1 and CDR2 are LGHDT and YNNKEL (reference sequence). Every TCR beta cDNA library bore unique molecular identifiers. Once about 0.85 to 10 million T cells were used, approximately 520,000 cDNA molecules resulted. TCRdb analysed the PCR reads with MiXCR anew, one entry per CDR3 protein. The repertoire holds fewer than 600,000 distinct CDR3 sequences, with less than 45% as singletons. Concerning this clonotype itself: The antigen remains undetermined.

V usage is TRBV3-1 and J usage is TRBJ2-3, with 14 nucleotides matching TRBD2. The specimen was blood. The receptor comes from a girl aged 10-17 years with multiple sclerosis. Here the CDR3 DNA reads TGTGCCAGCAGCCAACTCTGGGGGACTAGCGGGAGTAGTACAGATACGCAGTATTTT. This codes for CASSQLWGTSGSSTDTQYF.